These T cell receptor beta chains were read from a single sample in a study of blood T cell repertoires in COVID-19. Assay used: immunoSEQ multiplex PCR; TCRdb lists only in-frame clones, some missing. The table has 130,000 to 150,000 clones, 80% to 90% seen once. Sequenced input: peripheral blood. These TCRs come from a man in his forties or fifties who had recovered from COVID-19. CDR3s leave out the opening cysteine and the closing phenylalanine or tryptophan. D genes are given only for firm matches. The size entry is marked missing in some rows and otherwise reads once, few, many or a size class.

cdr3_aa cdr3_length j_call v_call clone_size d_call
AISGEGRETQY 11 TRBJ2-5 TRBV10-3 NA NA
ASSVEDRVPYGYT 13 TRBJ1-2 TRBV9 few TRBD1
ASSKGNPGTGGEKLF 15 TRBJ1-4 TRBV21-1 few NA
AISGLTGSPYEQY 13 TRBJ2-7 TRBV10-3 once TRBD1
ASSEGKDLTGELF 13 TRBJ2-2 TRBV6-6 NA NA
SASTASGGEYEQY 13 TRBJ2-7 TRBV20-1 NA TRBD2
ASSLVSGGTGEQY 13 TRBJ2-7 TRBV5-8 once TRBD1
ASSPSGGAENEQF 13 TRBJ2-1 TRBV5-6 NA TRBD2
ASSGGDRRPQH 11 TRBJ1-5 TRBV19 NA NA
SGRVYGANVLT 11 TRBJ2-6 TRBV29-1 NA NA
ASSLGGRGQETQY 13 TRBJ2-5 TRBV11-3 NA TRBD1
AWGRGMNTEAF 11 TRBJ1-1 TRBV30 NA NA
ASSMGTGVGYT 11 TRBJ1-2 TRBV19 NA TRBD1
ATSDLRTGDFNYGYT 15 TRBJ1-2 TRBV24-1 NA TRBD1
ASSLAGTALDGYT 13 TRBJ1-2 TRBV5-1 NA TRBD1
ASSRKRGERSYEQY 14 TRBJ2-7 TRBV5-4 few TRBD2
ASSLDSTPLH 10 TRBJ1-6 TRBV12-3/TRBV12-4 NA NA
ASSLQNGAYNSPLH 14 TRBJ1-6 TRBV19 NA NA
ATSDCLSRREDEKLF 15 TRBJ1-4 TRBV24-1 NA NA